The 15 T cell receptor beta chains below all came from one sample that was sequenced in a study of regulatory T cells in long-lasting Graves disease. Time point indicated: newly diagnosed GD, antithyroid drugs for less than 3 months. PBMCs were the source of the RNA used for TCR sequencing. Building the TCR beta libraries relied on iRepertoire HTBI primers, and CDR3 regions underwent Arm-PCR. Via MiXCR, TCRdb re-called the multiplex PCR reads, giving one row per CDR3 protein. The data show a few hundred thousand distinct CDR3 sequences, with 15% to 20% seen just once and around 13% held by the top ten. The same data also went into a second study, on T cells in Graves' hyperthyroidism and ophthalmopathy.

Sequencing was performed on peripheral blood mononuclear cells (PBMCs), taken at new diagnosis, from a patient treated with antithyroid drugs. Source of these receptors: a woman in her 30s with Graves disease.

The chain couples TRBV2 to TRBJ2-2; TRBD2 aligns across 9 bases. With V trimmed by 6 bases and J by 5 bases, 13 bases remained unmatched. CDR3 length: 17 residues. Germline V lookup: CDR1 SNHLY, CDR2 FYNNEI. As DNA, the CDR3 is TGTGCCAGCAGGAGGGGGGGGTTAGCGGGGGTGACCGGGGAGCTGTTTTTT. Protein product: CASRRGGLAGVTGELFF.

This clonotype was seen only a few times. The gene calls are TRBV28 and TRBJ2-2; D not certain. This CDR3 region has 14 residues. The germline gives CDR1 MDHEN, CDR2 SYDVKM. V dropped 1 base and J dropped 5 bases, with 8 bases sitting between them. In DNA, the CDR3 is TGTGCCAGCAGTTTATATCGGGTAACCGGGGAGCTGTTTTTT. This encodes CASSLYRVTGELFF.

This clonotype has just a few counts. Given a much more abundant clone one base away, this may be a read error. This chain links TRBV7-2 with TRBJ2-3; unclear D gene. This CDR3 comprises 12 residues. CDR1 and CDR2 from the germline V gene are SGHTA and FQGNSA. The V end lost 0 bases, the J end lost 6 bases, and 4 bases lay between the germline ends. CDR3: CASSLAVDTQYF. The CDR3 nucleotides read TGTGCCAGCAGCTTAGCGGTCGATACGCAGTATTTT.

The chain joins TRBV25-1 to TRBJ1-4; D is possibly TRBD1 (5 bases). The germline V gene encodes CDR1 MGHDK and CDR2 SYGVNS. Trimming shortened V by 7 bases and J by 3 bases, and 15 bases separated the two germline ends. The CDR3 length is 15 residues. CDR3 sequence: CASTASGTANEKLFF. In DNA form, the CDR3 reads TGTGCCAGCACAGCATCCGGGACGGCTAATGAAAAACTGTTTTTT.

In this sample, this clonotype turned up many times. V and J are TRBV11-2 and TRBJ2-1; a possible D gene is TRBD1 (5 bases). Germline CDR1 and CDR2: SGHAT and FQNNGV. CDR3 length: 14 amino acids. The V and J ends lost 5 bases and 10 bases respectively, with 18 bases between them. The CDR3 nucleotides are TGTGCCAGCAGCCCAAACCCCAGGGCGGAAGAGCAGTTCTTC. Its translation is CASSPNPRAEEQFF.

This clonotype has at least ten counts. It may be a read error: a sequence one base away is much more abundant. The chain employs TRBV11-2 and TRBJ1-1, with D unclear. The CDR3 consists of 13 residues. V was clipped by 0 bases and J by 1 base, with 3 bases between them. Germline lookup yields CDR1 SGHAT and CDR2 FQNNGV. CDR3 sequence: CASSLDENTEAFF. The CDR3, as DNA: TGTGCCAGCAGCTTAGATGAGAACACTGAAGCTTTCTTT.

In this sample, this clonotype turned up many times. The junction does not match germline at one end; this may be a read error. The chain links TRBV7-2 to TRBJ1-5, with a tentative D call TRBD1 (6 bases). CDR3 length: 13 amino acids. In germline, CDR1 is SGHTA, CDR2 FQGNSA. Here the CDR3 DNA reads TGCGCCAGCAGCTTAAAACAGGGACAGCCCCAGCATTTT. Translation: CASSLKQGQPQHF.

A word on this clonotype: One end of the junction does not line up with germline, which may come from a read error. The CDR3 nucleotides are TGTGCCAGCAGCGATCCTCAGGGGGCGATCCAGGGTGAGCAGTCCTTC. Residues: CASSDPQGAIQGEQSF. The V gene is TRBV7-9, the J gene TRBJ2-1; 8 bases are a match to TRBD1. From germline, CDR1 is SEHNR and CDR2 FQNEAQ (reference sequence). The CDR3 extends over 16 amino acids.

The chain uses TRBV19 and TRBJ2-3, with D unclear. The V end lost 6 bases, the J end lost 1 base, and 20 bases lay between the germline ends. Looked up from germline, CDR1 is LNHDA and CDR2 is SQIVND (reference sequence). The CDR3 sequence is 17 residues long. The CDR3 sequence is CASSLYSRLGRTDTQYF. The CDR3 DNA follows: TGTGCCAGTAGCCTATACAGCAGGCTAGGGCGCACAGATACGCAGTATTTT.

The table lists this clonotype with many counts. This chain connects TRBV15 to TRBJ1-2; D is ambiguous. This CDR3 comprises 15 residues. V lost 3 bases, J lost 2 bases, and 13 bases lay in between. CDR1 is LNHNV and CDR2 is YYDKDF in the germline V gene (reference sequence). The chain's CDR3 is CATSRVETYNYGYTF. The DNA for the CDR3 is TGTGCCACCAGCAGGGTTGAGACATACAACTATGGCTACACCTTC.

The chain uses TRBV29-1 and TRBJ1-2; possibly TRBD1 for D (5 bases). Germline V gives CDR1 SQVTM, CDR2 ANQGSEA. V was pared by 7 bases and J by 5 bases, with 14 bases between. This CDR3 is built from 12 residues. CDR3 sequence (DNA): TGCAGCGCCGGGGGGGTCAGTTATGGCTACACCTTC. This encodes CSAGGVSYGYTF.

V gene TRBV6-2 or TRBV6-3 combines with J gene TRBJ2-1; 12 bases align to TRBD2. Trimming took 2 bases from V and 3 from J; bases not matched to a gene: 11. CDR1 and CDR2 from the germline V gene are MNHEY and SVGEGT. The CDR3 consists of 19 residues. The CDR3 DNA sequence: TGTGCCAGCAGTTACGAATGGCTAGCGGGAGGGAGACGCTACAATGAGCAGTTCTTC. Residues: CASSYEWLAGGRRYNEQFF.

This clonotype appeared many times. V and J are TRBV7-6 and TRBJ2-5; tentatively, D is TRBD1 (6 bases). V dropped 5 bases and J dropped 3 bases, with 10 bases sitting between them. This CDR3 contains 13 residues. The V gene's germline CDR1 is SGHVS and CDR2 FNYEAQ. The CDR3 DNA follows: TGTGCCAGCAGCGTCGACAGGAAAGAGACCCAGTACTTC. Its protein product is CASSVDRKETQYF.

This clonotype has ten or more counts. The DNA of the CDR3 is TGTGCCAGCAGTTTATTCCGTGGCGATACGCAGTATTTT. Amino acid sequence: CASSLFRGDTQYF. The J gene is TRBJ2-3, the V gene TRBV27; D unresolved. The V end was cut by 1 base, the J end by 6 bases, with 8 bases between. Germline V gene data show CDR1 as MNHEY and CDR2 as SMNVEV (reference sequence). CDR3 length equals 13 residues.

The sample holds many counts of this clonotype. The rearrangement links TRBV11-1 to TRBJ2-5, with a weak D call TRBD2 (5 bases). From germline, CDR1 is SGHAT and CDR2 FQDESV (reference sequence). The CDR3 length is 14 residues. V lost 1 base to trimming and J lost 5 bases, with 11 bases between them. CDR3 amino acids: CASSLGAREETQYF. DNA of the CDR3: TGTGCCAGCAGCTTAGGGGCAAGGGAGGAGACCCAGTACTTC.